This is a list of T cell receptor beta chains from one sample in a study of cytomegalovirus exposure and HLA in healthy donors. Clones were read by immunoSEQ multiplex PCR, and TCRdb kept only the in-frame ones, dropping some. The table lists roughly 120,000 clones, about 83% of them singletons. Sequencing used PBMCs. The receptors derive from a man aged 18-30 years in good health and CMV-seronegative. CDR3s include the opening cysteine and the closing phenylalanine or tryptophan.

TRBV5-6	TRBJ2-1	CASSPSGTSYNEQFF
TRBV4-2	TRBJ2-7	CASSQELAENLGAYEQYF
TRBV6-1	TRBJ1-4	CASSEQGAANEKLFF
TRBV7-7	TRBJ2-3	CASSLDAPTSGSTDTQYF
TRBV2	TRBJ2-3	CASLGTPIGDTQYF
TRBV14	TRBJ1-1	CASSQDWRPNTEAFF
TRBV5-4	TRBJ1-6	CASSSGQGAYNSPLHF
TRBV7-2	TRBJ2-3	CASSPGTGDPADTQYF
TRBV7-9	TRBJ2-7	CASSSTSGLYEQYF
TRBV27	TRBJ1-1	CASSLSPVNEAFF
TRBV7-2	TRBJ1-3	CASSLDVGVVGNTIYF
TRBV6-1	TRBJ2-7	CASSERGLGQYF
TRBV6-1	TRBJ2-7	CASSEKPGQGGEQYF
TRBV7-2	TRBJ1-5	CASSLRSNQPQHF
TRBV4-1	TRBJ2-5	CASSQGGGAGETQYF
TRBV6-5	TRBJ1-1	CASSYPGQGNTEAFF
TRBV7-9	TRBJ1-5	CASSQTGVAQPQHF
TRBV5-4	TRBJ1-1	CASSDTFEAFF
TRBV7-6	TRBJ1-1	CASSLGQYANTEAFF
TRBV30	TRBJ2-2	CARLGAGGPHTYTGELFF
TRBV7-6	TRBJ2-7	CASSLSTDYEQYF
TRBV19	TRBJ1-2	CASSPGQGYGYTF
TRBV11-3	TRBJ2-5	CASSLSGKETQYF
TRBV21-1	TRBJ2-2	CASSKGQGGTGELFF
TRBV2	TRBJ2-1	CASRGRVNEQFF
TRBV7-8	TRBJ2-6	CASSLAGVAGANVLTF
TRBV5-5	TRBJ2-7	CASSSPGHRYSYEQYF